This T cell receptor (beta chain) was captured in a study of monozygotic twins with inflammatory bowel disease. The TCR libraries each used total RNA (roughly 4,000 ng per library). cDNA synthesis was performed in eight separate reactions for each sample. No DNA is given; TCRdb re-called the 5' RACE reads and lists each CDR3 protein once. The listing records 140,000 to 150,000 distinct CDR3 sequences. Whole-study findings and limits: With inverse Simpson as the measure, TCRbeta diversity was lower in IBD patients than in healthy co-twins. Since immunosuppressive treatments differed, patient repertoires may have gained added variability.

The CDR3 covers 14 residues. CDR1 SEHNR and CDR2 FQNEAQ come from the germline V gene (reference sequence). Comments on this clonotype: Its antigen is currently unknown.

Material for sequencing was blood. This chain links TRBV7-9 with TRBJ1-2; TCRdb's D call, TRBD1, is unchecked because there is no DNA. The clonotype comes from a human donor with ulcerative colitis or Crohn's disease, or a healthy co-twin of an affected twin (not recorded which). CDR3 protein: CASTPRTGNYGYTF.